The entry that follows covers one T cell receptor beta chain sequence. The data stem from a study of type 1 and type 2 diabetes patients. Study details: Donors were type 1 diabetes, type 2 diabetes, or nondiabetic controls.

Genomic DNA was the PCR template. Amplification of the beta chain CDR3 used 30 forward and 13 reverse multiplex primers. MiXCR was run by TCRdb on the multiplex PCR reads, yielding one entry per CDR3 protein. Of approximately 260,000 distinct CDR3 sequences listed, roughly 44% are singletons. Germline V gives CDR1 SGHTA, CDR2 FQGTGA. This CDR3 spans 14 amino acids. The V segment lost 2 bases and the J segment 8 bases; nucleotides outside the gene matches: 6. The chain has TRBV7-3 and TRBJ2-1; TRBD2 agrees at 7 bases. The clonotype was recovered from a man in his late teens or twenties with type 2 diabetes. The sample consisted of peripheral blood mononuclear cells (PBMCs). CDR3 in DNA: TGTGCCAGCAGCTTACTAAGCGGGAAGTATGAGCAGTTCTTC. This encodes CASSLLSGKYEQFF.